Shown below are 15 T cell receptor beta chains from a single sample sequenced in a study of T cells in Graves' hyperthyroidism and ophthalmopathy. There were TCR beta CDR3 regions amplified from RNA transcripts. When the TCR CDR3 underwent first-round RT-PCR, the HTBI primer set was used. TCRdb re-called the multiplex PCR reads with MiXCR, one entry per CDR3 protein. Of around 400,000 distinct CDR3 sequences listed, approximately 13% are singletons. Sequencing used blood. The receptors were sampled from a woman younger than 30 with Graves' hyperthyroidism.

The V gene is TRBV9, the J gene TRBJ2-1; 7 nucleotides match TRBD2. Per germline, CDR1 SGDLS and CDR2 YYNGEE. V dropped 4 bases and J dropped 5; count of bases not matched to a gene: 12. This CDR3 is 16 amino acids long. The CDR3 spells CASSRSSTRGDNEQFF. In DNA, the CDR3 is TGTGCCAGCAGCCGTTCTAGCACCCGGGGGGACAATGAGCAGTTCTTC.

This clonotype was found many times. The chain carries TRBV20-1 and TRBJ2-7, with D uncertain. Germline values: CDR1 DFQATT, CDR2 SNEGSKA (reference sequence). V dropped 4 bases and J dropped 5 bases, with 6 bases sitting between them. This CDR3 comprises 10 residues. The CDR3 is CSAIRNEQYF. The CDR3 DNA reads TGCAGTGCTATACGGAACGAGCAGTACTTC.

This clonotype has ten or more counts. The genes are TRBV18 and TRBJ2-5; no clear D gene. V was cut by 4 bases and J by 5 bases, with 14 bases left in between. CDR1 and CDR2 from the germline V gene are KGHSH and LQKENI. The CDR3 contains 14 residues. The CDR3 DNA follows: TGTGCCAGCTCACTTAAGACCGTGACGGAGACCCAGTACTTC. Protein: CASSLKTVTETQYF.

This chain connects TRBV5-8 to TRBJ2-2; either TRBD1 or TRBD2 may supply D (5 bases each). Trimming took 0 bases from V and 1 from J, leaving 13 bases between them. Germline V gives CDR1 SGHTS, CDR2 YDEGEE. There are 17 residues in the CDR3. In DNA form, the CDR3 reads TGTGCCAGCAGCTTGGATTCCGGGACCGTGAACACCGGGGAGCTGTTTTTT. This translates into CASSLDSGTVNTGELFF.

The genes are TRBV19 and TRBJ2-7, with no clear D. Trimming left V 5 bases short and J 3 bases short, with 17 bases between. The CDR3 extends over 15 amino acids. CDR1 and CDR2 (germline): LNHDA, SQIVND (reference sequence). The CDR3 DNA reads as TGTGCCAGTAGTCCTCTGGTCGGCACCATCTACGAGCAGTACTTC. Translation gives CASSPLVGTIYEQYF. Together with reference TRBV19 and TRBJ2-7, the CDR3 gives the full variable domain: DGGITQSPKYLFRKEGQNVTLSCEQNLNHDAMYWYRQDPGQGLRLIYYSQIVNDFQKGDIAEGYSVSREKKESFPLTVTSAQKNPTAFYLCASSPLVGTIYEQYFGPGTRLTVT.

This clonotype was counted ten times or more. The rearrangement links TRBV11-2 to TRBJ1-1; possibly TRBD1 for D (5 bases). The ends were cut back, 6 bases at V and 1 base at J, with 9 bases in the middle. CDR3 length: 13 residues. From germline, CDR1 is SGHAT and CDR2 FQNNGV. CDR3 nucleotides: TGTGCCAGCAGGTCCCAGGGGAACACTGAAGCTTTCTTT. It encodes CASRSQGNTEAFF.

This clonotype has a handful of counts. A junction boundary mismatches the germline segment, possibly from a read error. The CDR3 DNA sequence: TGCGCCAGCAGTGAGTCGCGGCGGGCGGACACTGAAGCTTCCTTT. It encodes CASSESRRADTEASF. This chain joins TRBV10-1 and TRBJ1-1; perhaps TRBD1 as D (5 bases). The CDR3 is made up of 15 amino acids. Germline CDR1 is WNHNN and CDR2 is SYGVQD (reference sequence).

CDR3 residues: CASSRQNDRKETQYF. Here the CDR3 DNA reads TGTGCCAGCAGCAGACAAAACGACAGAAAAGAGACCCAGTACTTC. This chain joins TRBV2 and TRBJ2-5, with TRBD1 as a possible D gene (5 bases). Germline lookup yields CDR1 SNHLY and CDR2 FYNNEI. CDR3 size: 15 residues. With 6 bases removed from V and 3 bases from J, the gap between germline ends came to 17 bases.

This clonotype was found many times. The chain is built from TRBV3-1 and TRBJ1-2; a possible D gene is TRBD1 (5 bases). The CDR3 has 16 residues. Germline V lookup: CDR1 LGHDT, CDR2 YNNKEL (reference sequence). V lost 1 base and J lost 2, with 14 bases in between. The CDR3 is CASSQGYMGQNYGYTF. For the CDR3, the DNA is TGTGCCAGCAGCCAAGGATATATGGGGCAGAACTATGGCTACACCTTC.

Turning to this clonotype: A read error is likely, as this CDR3 ends without the conserved phenylalanine or tryptophan. The J gene is TRBJ2-3, the V gene TRBV5-1, with D possibly called TRBD1 or TRBD2 (6 bases each). Germline V gene sequence: CDR1 SGHRS, CDR2 YFSETQ. Trimming removed 4 bases at V and 0 bases at J, with 18 bases between. CDR3 length: 17 residues. In nucleotides, the CDR3 is TGCGCCAGCAGCCCTGGGAAGGGGGGACCTAGCACAGATACGCAGTATTAT. This sequence encodes CASSPGKGGPSTDTQYY.

In this sample, this clonotype turned up many times. CDR3 coding DNA: TGTGCCAGCAGCCAAGGAGCTCGGGGCTACACCTTC. This translates into CASSQGARGYTF. V is TRBV3-1 and J is TRBJ1-2; D unresolved. Trimming left V 1 base short and J 8 bases short, with 8 bases between. The CDR3 totals 12 residues. Germline loops: CDR1 LGHDT, CDR2 YNNKEL (reference sequence). The full variable domain, with the rest looked up from reference TRBV3-1 and TRBJ1-2, is DTAVSQTPKYLVTQMGNDKSIKCEQNLGHDTMYWYKQDSKKFLKIMFSYNNKELIINETVPNRFSPKSPDKAHLNLHINSLELGDSAVYFCASSQGARGYTFGSGTRLTVV.

This sequence joins TRBV7-9 and TRBJ1-3; possibly TRBD1 for D (5 bases). Germline CDR1 SEHNR, CDR2 FQNEAQ (reference sequence). This CDR3 contains 18 residues. The V gene lost 7 bases and the J gene lost 0 bases, with 22 bases spanning the gap. The CDR3 DNA is TGTGCCAGCACCGAAGCGGGGGGTCTCTTAATCTCTGGAAACACCATATATTTT. Translating gives CASTEAGGLLISGNTIYF.

This clonotype has at least ten counts. The chain couples TRBV2 to TRBJ2-1; 12 nucleotides agree with TRBD2. The germline V gene encodes CDR1 SNHLY and CDR2 FYNNEI. This CDR3 spans 15 amino acids. V shed 7 bases and J 1 base; nucleotides not matched to a gene: 2. The CDR3: CASMGTSGSYNEQFF. For the CDR3, the DNA is TGTGCCAGCATGGGGACTAGCGGGTCCTACAATGAGCAGTTCTTC.

This clonotype was recorded at least ten times. V is TRBV18 and J is TRBJ1-1; D not certain. Trimming shortened V by 5 bases and J by 3 bases, and 10 bases separated the two germline ends. Germline CDR1 KGHSH, CDR2 LQKENI. The CDR3 extends over 13 amino acids. The chain's CDR3 is CASSAGGDTEAFF. As DNA, the CDR3 is TGTGCCAGCTCAGCCGGAGGAGACACTGAAGCTTTCTTT.

This clonotype was seen many times. J is TRBJ2-1 and V is TRBV29-1; D may correspond to TRBD1 or TRBD2 (5 bases each). The CDR3 runs 13 residues. Germline V gene sequence: CDR1 SQVTM, CDR2 ANQGSEA. V was cut by 7 bases and J by 1 base, with 11 bases left in between. CDR3 in amino acids: CSGDRPSYNEQFF. CDR3 sequence (DNA): TGCAGCGGGGACCGCCCTTCCTACAATGAGCAGTTCTTC.